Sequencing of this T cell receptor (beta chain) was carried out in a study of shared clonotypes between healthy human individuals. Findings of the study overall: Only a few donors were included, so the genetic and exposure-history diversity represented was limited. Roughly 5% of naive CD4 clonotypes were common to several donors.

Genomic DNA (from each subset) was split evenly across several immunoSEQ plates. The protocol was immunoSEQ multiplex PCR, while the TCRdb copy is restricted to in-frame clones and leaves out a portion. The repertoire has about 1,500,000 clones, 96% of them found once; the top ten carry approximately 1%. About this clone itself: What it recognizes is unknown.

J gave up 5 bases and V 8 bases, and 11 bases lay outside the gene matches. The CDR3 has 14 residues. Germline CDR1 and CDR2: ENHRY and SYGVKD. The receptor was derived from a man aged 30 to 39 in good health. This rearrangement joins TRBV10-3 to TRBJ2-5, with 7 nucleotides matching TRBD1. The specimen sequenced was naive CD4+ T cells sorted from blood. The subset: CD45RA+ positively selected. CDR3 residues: CAISTGAIGETQYF. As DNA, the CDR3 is TGTGCCATCTCCACAGGGGCGATAGGGGAGACCCAGTACTTC.